This is a list of T cell receptor beta chains from one sample in a study of beta chain features in type 1 diabetes. Assay: immunoSEQ multiplex PCR; the TCRdb copy retains only in-frame clones and omits some. The sample has approximately 250,000 clones; around 16% are singletons. The sequenced sample consisted of naive CD4+ T cells from blood. The source is a man younger than 40 with type 1 diabetes. The CDR3 runs from the conserved cysteine through the conserved F or W. A D gene is named only where the DNA matches it firmly.

cdr3_aa,j_call,d_call,v_call
CASRLSGANVLTF,TRBJ2-6,-,TRBV27
CASSDGTAAGWTQYF,TRBJ2-5,-,TRBV6-6
CASARGSYTEAFF,TRBJ1-1,-,TRBV6-5
CASSVLAEETQYF,TRBJ2-5,TRBD2,TRBV2
CASSLVPAQGSDTQYF,TRBJ2-3,TRBD1,TRBV4-1
CASSVRDSNQPQHF,TRBJ1-5,-,TRBV9
CASREGTANEKLFF,TRBJ1-4,TRBD1,TRBV7-2
CASSYSSRAPYEQYF,TRBJ2-7,-,TRBV6-5
CASSESFAGAHSYNEQFF,TRBJ2-1,-,TRBV9
CSVKAQGGTAKNIQYF,TRBJ2-4,-,TRBV29-1
CASSPLTGQGDSYEQYF,TRBJ2-7,TRBD1,TRBV5-6
CASSLTRGPTSTKNIQYF,TRBJ2-4,-,TRBV19
CASSPQGNHNEQFF,TRBJ2-1,TRBD1,TRBV5-4
CASSLGLAGRSYEQYF,TRBJ2-7,TRBD2,TRBV7-9
CASSEQISSQETQYF,TRBJ2-5,-,TRBV18
CASSKESKLAGPPSTDTQYF,TRBJ2-3,-,TRBV21-1
CASSYSFRNTGELFF,TRBJ2-2,-,TRBV6-5
CSATQETQYF,TRBJ2-5,-,TRBV20-1
CASSVWDRASGANVLTF,TRBJ2-6,TRBD1,TRBV9
CAWSGQGVQPQHF,TRBJ1-5,TRBD1,TRBV30
CASSVDGGLRHEQYF,TRBJ2-7,-,TRBV9
CSVGSLAVLYGYTF,TRBJ1-2,-,TRBV29-1
CASSDWGDIAKNIQYF,TRBJ2-4,-,TRBV2
CASSPSRVLAKNIQYF,TRBJ2-4,-,TRBV7-8
CAWSVGAGAGELFF,TRBJ2-2,TRBD2,TRBV30
CASSPTLGQGDEQYF,TRBJ2-7,TRBD1,TRBV18
CASSQEGLDTGELFF,TRBJ2-2,TRBD2,TRBV4-2
CASSPLTSADTQYF,TRBJ2-3,TRBD2,TRBV7-2
CASSRTGQETQYF,TRBJ2-5,TRBD1,TRBV5-1
CSVVVPLIDTQYF,TRBJ2-3,-,TRBV29-1
CSGKGGGEQYF,TRBJ2-7,-,TRBV29-1
CASSFPGSQETQYF,TRBJ2-5,-,TRBV5-1
CASSPGVGYNQPQHF,TRBJ1-5,-,TRBV9
CAWSPGQSTHQPQHF,TRBJ1-5,-,TRBV30
CASSHGRGSHEQYF,TRBJ2-7,-,TRBV6-5
CASSLDGLAHQYF,TRBJ2-3,-,TRBV5-1
CSVDGGAQETQYF,TRBJ2-5,TRBD2,TRBV29-1
CASTRTGGSYNEQFF,TRBJ2-1,TRBD1,TRBV11-2
CASSLAGQRAYEQYF,TRBJ2-7,-,TRBV7-2
CASSSTDTQYF,TRBJ2-3,-,TRBV5-1
CASSLNRVDYQYF,TRBJ2-3,-,TRBV4-3
CASRQGMAKNIQYF,TRBJ2-4,TRBD1,TRBV28
CASGRDGPYEQYF,TRBJ2-7,-,TRBV6-5
CASSQAGRGYRKLFF,TRBJ1-4,TRBD1,TRBV4-1
CAWSSGYPGELFF,TRBJ2-2,-,TRBV30
CASSRDRAENIQYF,TRBJ2-4,TRBD1,TRBV7-2
CSALGFSNEKLFF,TRBJ1-4,-,TRBV29-1
CASSHLRGDEQYF,TRBJ2-7,-,TRBV4-2
CAWSVRQGLTDTQYF,TRBJ2-3,-,TRBV30
CASSLRTSGSGRNEQFF,TRBJ2-1,TRBD2,TRBV4-3
CSVESPWGPPYF,TRBJ2-5,-,TRBV29-1
CASSQGLPEQYF,TRBJ2-7,-,TRBV7-9
CASSFQTAGANVLTF,TRBJ2-6,-,TRBV28